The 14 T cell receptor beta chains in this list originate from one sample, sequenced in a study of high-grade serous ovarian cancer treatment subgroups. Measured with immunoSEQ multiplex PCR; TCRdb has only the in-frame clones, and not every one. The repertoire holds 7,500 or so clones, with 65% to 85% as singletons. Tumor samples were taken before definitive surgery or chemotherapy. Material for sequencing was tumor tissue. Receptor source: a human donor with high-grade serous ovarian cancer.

The CDR3 nucleotides are TGTGCCAGCAGCTTAGGGCCTGGAAACACCATATATTTT. Protein: CASSLGPGNTIYF. V gene TRBV7-9 combines with J gene TRBJ1-3, with D hard to call. V was pared by 1 base and J by 2 bases, with 3 bases between. The CDR3 runs 13 residues. Germline V gene sequence: CDR1 SEHNR, CDR2 FQNEAQ (reference sequence).

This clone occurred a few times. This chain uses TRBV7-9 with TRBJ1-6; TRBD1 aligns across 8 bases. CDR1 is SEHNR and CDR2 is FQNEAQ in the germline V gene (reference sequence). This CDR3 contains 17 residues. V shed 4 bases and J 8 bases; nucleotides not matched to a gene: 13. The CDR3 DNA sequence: TGTGCCAGCAGCTACGGGACAGGCCCCGCGGGTTATTCACCCCTCCACTTT. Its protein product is CASSYGTGPAGYSPLHF.

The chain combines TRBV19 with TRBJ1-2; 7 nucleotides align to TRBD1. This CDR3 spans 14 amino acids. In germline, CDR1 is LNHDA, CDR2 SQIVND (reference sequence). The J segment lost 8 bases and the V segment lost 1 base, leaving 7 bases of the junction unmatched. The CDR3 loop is CASSIASGGGGYTF. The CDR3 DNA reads TGTGCCAGTAGTATAGCTTCAGGGGGAGGCGGCTACACCTTC.

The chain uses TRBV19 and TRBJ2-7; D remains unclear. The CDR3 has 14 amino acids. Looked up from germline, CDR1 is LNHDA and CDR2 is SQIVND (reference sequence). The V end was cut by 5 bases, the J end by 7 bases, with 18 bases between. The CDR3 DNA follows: TGTGCCAGTAGTTCCTATCACTTCTCTTTGGAGCAGTACTTC. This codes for CASSSYHFSLEQYF.

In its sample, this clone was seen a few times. CDR3: CASSLGDRGHEQYF. The CDR3 bases are TGTGCCAGCAGTTTGGGGGACAGGGGGCACGAGCAGTACTTC. The chain uses TRBV28 and TRBJ2-7, with 12 bases fitting TRBD1. After removal of 3 bases from V and 5 bases from J, the junction contained 2 bases not matched to a gene. The CDR3 contains 14 residues. Germline V gene sequence: CDR1 MDHEN, CDR2 SYDVKM.

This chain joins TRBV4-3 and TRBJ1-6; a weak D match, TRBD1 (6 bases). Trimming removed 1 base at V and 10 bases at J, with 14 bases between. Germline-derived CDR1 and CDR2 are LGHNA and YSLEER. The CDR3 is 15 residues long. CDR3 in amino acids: CASSQGARGASPLHF. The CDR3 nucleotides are TGCGCCAGCAGCCAAGGGGCCAGGGGTGCGTCACCCCTCCACTTT.

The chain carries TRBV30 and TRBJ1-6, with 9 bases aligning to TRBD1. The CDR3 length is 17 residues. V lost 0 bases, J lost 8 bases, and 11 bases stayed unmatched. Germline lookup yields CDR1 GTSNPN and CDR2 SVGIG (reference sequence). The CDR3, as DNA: TGTGCCTGGAGTGTTAGCCGACAGGGGGTTGGTTATTCACCCCTCCACTTT. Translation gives CAWSVSRQGVGYSPLHF.

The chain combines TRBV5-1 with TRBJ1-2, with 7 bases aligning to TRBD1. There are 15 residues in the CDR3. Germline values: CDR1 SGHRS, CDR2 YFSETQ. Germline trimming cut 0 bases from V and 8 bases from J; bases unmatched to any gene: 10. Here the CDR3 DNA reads TGCGCCAGCAGCTTGGCGGTAGGGGGCGCGATGGGCTACACCTTC. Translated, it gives CASSLAVGGAMGYTF.

The CDR3 bases are TGTGCCAGCAGTTTCAACTACGAGCAGTACTTC. Protein sequence: CASSFNYEQYF. The chain links TRBV28 to TRBJ2-7, with D unclear. This CDR3 contains 11 residues. The germline CDR1 and CDR2 sequences are MDHEN and SYDVKM. V gave up 3 bases and J gave up 3 bases, with 3 bases separating them.

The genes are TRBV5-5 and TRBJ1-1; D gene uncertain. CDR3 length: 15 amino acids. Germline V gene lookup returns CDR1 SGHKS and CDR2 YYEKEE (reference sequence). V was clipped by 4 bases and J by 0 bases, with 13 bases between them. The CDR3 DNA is TGTGCCAGCAGCCAATTTTCTGGGTTGAACACTGAAGCTTTCTTT. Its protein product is CASSQFSGLNTEAFF.

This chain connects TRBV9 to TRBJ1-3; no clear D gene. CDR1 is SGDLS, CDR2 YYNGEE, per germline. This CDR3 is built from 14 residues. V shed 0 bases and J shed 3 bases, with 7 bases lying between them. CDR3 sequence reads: CASSVGAYGNTIYF. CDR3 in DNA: TGTGCCAGCAGCGTAGGAGCGTATGGAAACACCATATATTTT.

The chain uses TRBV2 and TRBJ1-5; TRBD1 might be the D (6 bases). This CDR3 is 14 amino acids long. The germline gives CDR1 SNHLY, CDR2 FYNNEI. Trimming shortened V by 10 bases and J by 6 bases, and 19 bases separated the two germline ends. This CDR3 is CATQEGRGSQPQHF. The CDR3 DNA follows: TGTGCCACCCAAGAGGGCAGGGGAAGTCAGCCCCAGCATTTT.

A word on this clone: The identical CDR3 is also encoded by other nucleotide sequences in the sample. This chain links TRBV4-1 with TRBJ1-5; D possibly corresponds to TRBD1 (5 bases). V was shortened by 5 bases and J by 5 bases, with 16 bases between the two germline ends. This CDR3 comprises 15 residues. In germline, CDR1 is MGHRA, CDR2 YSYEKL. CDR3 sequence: CASSEGVRDDQPQHF. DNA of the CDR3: TGCGCCAGCAGCGAAGGAGTCAGGGACGATCAGCCCCAGCATTTT.

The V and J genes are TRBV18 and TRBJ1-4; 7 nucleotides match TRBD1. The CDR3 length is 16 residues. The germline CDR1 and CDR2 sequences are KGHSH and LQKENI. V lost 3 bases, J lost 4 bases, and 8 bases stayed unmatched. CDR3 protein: CASSPNRGIYNEKLFF. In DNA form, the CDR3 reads TGTGCCAGCTCACCTAACAGGGGCATCTATAATGAAAAACTGTTTTTT.